A selection of T cell receptor beta chains follows, all from one sample in a study of blood T cells in healthy people across ages. MiXCR, run by TCRdb on the 5' RACE reads, gives a single entry per CDR3 protein. The table records over 600,000 distinct CDR3 sequences, approximately 40% of them present only once. Sequencing used blood. These receptors all stem from an elderly man in good health. CDR3s include the opening cysteine and the closing phenylalanine or tryptophan. Size is stated for part of the rows, as once, few or many counts, or as a class when the clone is expanded.

>NA|TRBV7-2|TRBJ2-7
CASSLVWTSIERYF
>NA|TRBV6-1|TRBJ1-5
CASSHGAGATPHSNQPQHF
>few|TRBV29-1|TRBJ1-1
CSVETGTGTEAFF
>few|TRBV4-2|TRBJ2-2
CASSQAHSSRTGELFF
>NA|TRBV24-1|TRBJ2-1
CATSDGSSYNEQFF
>NA|TRBV20-1|TRBJ2-2
CSARHPGQGIRELFF
>NA|TRBV3-1|TRBJ1-5
CASSRWGQPQHF
>NA|TRBV6-1|TRBJ1-6
CASSEGPVSRSNSPLHF
>few|TRBV11-2|TRBJ2-7
CASSLDSSGGTTITYEQYF
>few|TRBV7-7|TRBJ2-3
CASSLTWTPGTDTQYF
>NA|TRBV2|NA
CASKGYNEQYF
>many|TRBV5-1|TRBJ2-1
CASSFGVLRRSNNEQFF
>NA|TRBV20-1|NA
CGANGPPYEQYF
>few|TRBV7-2|TRBJ1-1
CASSPFRGAGTEAFF
>NA|TRBV6-2/TRBV6-3|TRBJ2-5
CASQTGKTQYF
>NA|TRBV20-1|TRBJ1-2
CSASSTNYGYTF
>many|TRBV7-2|TRBJ2-3
CASTLRQTTDTQYF
>many|TRBV28|TRBJ1-1
CASSSAAGGTEAFF
>few|TRBV10-3|TRBJ2-1
CAISDRGDNEQFF
>NA|TRBV6-1|TRBJ2-3
CASSEAVHGTGSTDTQYF
>many|TRBV29-1|TRBJ2-5
CSAGAWQNQETQYF
>NA|TRBV6-2/TRBV6-3|TRBJ1-4
CASRPTGTEEKLFF
>NA|TRBV20-1|TRBJ2-7
CSARVNRGTYEQYF
>NA|TRBV10-3|TRBJ2-3
CAIKLEGAIGDTQYF
>NA|TRBV20-1|TRBJ2-3
CSARAGAQDTQYF
>NA|TRBV20-1|TRBJ2-5
CSALVGQGETQYF
>NA|TRBV28|NA
CASSLSNPPETQYF
>NA|TRBV28|TRBJ2-3
CASTSRGRAPDTQYF
>NA|TRBV27|TRBJ1-6
CASSLSLTTARSSPLHF
>NA|TRBV5-1|TRBJ1-1
CASSAPGGSVNTEAFF
>few|TRBV7-2|TRBJ2-7
CASSHGGGNEYEQYF
>NA|TRBV20-1|TRBJ2-1
CSARDGTSHHEQFF
>NA|TRBV27|TRBJ2-1
CASSLDDQRSNEQFF
>NA|TRBV20-1|TRBJ2-5
CSARADSGETQYF
>few|TRBV30|TRBJ2-1
CAWTSGGYNEQFF
>many|TRBV7-2|TRBJ2-3
CASRPPGLNTDTQYF
>many|TRBV18|TRBJ2-3
CASSDQRLAGFGDTQYF
>NA|TRBV6-5|TRBJ2-1
CASRRTGRNNEQFF
>NA|TRBV5-1|TRBJ2-7
CASSLPNDYQFGEQYF
>NA|TRBV27|TRBJ2-7
CASREGGEQYF
>NA|TRBV10-3|NA
CAISENNYEQYF
>NA|TRBV5-5|TRBJ2-3
CASSSPNTDTQYF
>NA|TRBV6-1|TRBJ2-5
CASSKRELAGTQYF
>NA|TRBV7-2|TRBJ2-3
CASTLTAVRDTQYF
>few|TRBV3-1|TRBJ2-5
CASSQTRTSGGAAEQYF
>few|TRBV6-5|TRBJ2-5
CASSSRKETQYF
>once|TRBV14|TRBJ1-5
CASSQGSPGRLQHF
>NA|TRBV28|NA
CASSRSGRASYEQYF
>NA|TRBV10-3|TRBJ2-7
CAISDDRRSSYEQYF
>few|TRBV6-2/TRBV6-3|TRBJ2-7
CASNGRQGYYEQYF
>few|TRBV9|TRBJ1-2
CASSVGTANYGYTF
>NA|TRBV24-1|TRBJ2-1
CATSDSSTGIYNEQFF
>NA|TRBV5-1|TRBJ2-1
CASEESGTSGYNEQFF
>NA|TRBV28|TRBJ1-2
CASSSTGTGNYGYTF
>NA|TRBV20-1|TRBJ1-5
CSAPSGQGGNQPQHF